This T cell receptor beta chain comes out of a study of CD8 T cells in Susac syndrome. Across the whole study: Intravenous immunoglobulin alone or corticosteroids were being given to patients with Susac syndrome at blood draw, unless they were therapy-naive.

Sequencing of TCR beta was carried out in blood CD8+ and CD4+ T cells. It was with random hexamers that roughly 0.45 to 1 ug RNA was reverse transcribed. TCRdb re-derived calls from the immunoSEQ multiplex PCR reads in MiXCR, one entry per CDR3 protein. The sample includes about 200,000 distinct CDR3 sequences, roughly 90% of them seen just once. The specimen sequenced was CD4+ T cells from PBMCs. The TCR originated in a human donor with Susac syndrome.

The CDR3 protein is CASSLRLLAGEKLFF. The CDR3 nucleotides are TGTGCCAGCAGCTTACGGTTGCTTGCAGGTGAAAAACTGTTTTTT. The gene calls are TRBV7-8 and TRBJ1-4; D gene uncertain. With 2 bases removed from V and 7 bases from J, the gap between germline ends came to 14 bases. Germline V lookup: CDR1 SGHVS, CDR2 FQNEAQ. This CDR3 has 15 amino acids.